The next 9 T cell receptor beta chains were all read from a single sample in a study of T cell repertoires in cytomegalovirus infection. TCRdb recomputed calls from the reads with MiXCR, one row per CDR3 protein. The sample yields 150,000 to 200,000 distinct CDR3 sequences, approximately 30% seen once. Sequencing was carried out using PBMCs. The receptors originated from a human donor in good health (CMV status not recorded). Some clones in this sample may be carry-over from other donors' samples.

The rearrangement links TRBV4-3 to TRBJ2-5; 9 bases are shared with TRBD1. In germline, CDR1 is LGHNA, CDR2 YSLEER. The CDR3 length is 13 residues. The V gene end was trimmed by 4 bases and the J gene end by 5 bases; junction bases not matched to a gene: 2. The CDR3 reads CASSPGTGETQYF. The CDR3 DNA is TGCGCCAGCAGCCCCGGGACAGGGGAGACCCAGTACTTC.

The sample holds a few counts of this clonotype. The CDR3, as DNA: TGCAGCGTCCAAAGCACAGATACGCAGTATTTT. Residues: CSVQSTDTQYF. This chain uses TRBV29-1 with TRBJ2-3; D unclear. From germline, CDR1 is SQVTM and CDR2 ANQGSEA. The CDR3 is 11 residues long. V was shortened by 6 bases and J by 0 bases, with 4 bases between the two germline ends.

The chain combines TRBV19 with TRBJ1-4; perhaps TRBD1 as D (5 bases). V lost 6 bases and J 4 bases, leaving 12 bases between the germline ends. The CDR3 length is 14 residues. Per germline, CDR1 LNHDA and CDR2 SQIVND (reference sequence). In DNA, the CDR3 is TGTGCCAGTAGACCGGGGGGGGGTAATGAAAAACTGTTTTTT. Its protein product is CASRPGGGNEKLFF. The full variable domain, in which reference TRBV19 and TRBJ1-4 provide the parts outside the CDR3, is DGGITQSPKYLFRKEGQNVTLSCEQNLNHDAMYWYRQDPGQGLRLIYYSQIVNDFQKGDIAEGYSVSREKKESFPLTVTSAQKNPTAFYLCASRPGGGNEKLFFGSGTQLSVL.

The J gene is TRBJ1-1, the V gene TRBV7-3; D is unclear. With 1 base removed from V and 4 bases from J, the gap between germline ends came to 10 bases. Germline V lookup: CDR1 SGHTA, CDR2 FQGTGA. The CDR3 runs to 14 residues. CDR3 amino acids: CASSLMPTATEAFF. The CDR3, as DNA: TGTGCCAGCAGCTTAATGCCCACGGCCACTGAAGCTTTCTTT.

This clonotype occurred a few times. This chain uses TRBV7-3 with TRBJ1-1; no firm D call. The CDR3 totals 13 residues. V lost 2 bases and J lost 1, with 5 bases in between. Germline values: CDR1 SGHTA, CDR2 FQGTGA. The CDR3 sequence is CASSLWSNTEAFF. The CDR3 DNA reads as TGTGCCAGCAGCTTATGGTCGAACACTGAAGCTTTCTTT.

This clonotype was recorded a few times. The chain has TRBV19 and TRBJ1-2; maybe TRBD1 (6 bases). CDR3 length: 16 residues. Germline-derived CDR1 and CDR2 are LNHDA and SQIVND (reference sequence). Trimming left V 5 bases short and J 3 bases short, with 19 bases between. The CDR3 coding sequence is TGTGCCAGTAGTCCTCAGAAGGGGCGGACAGACTATGGCTACACCTTC. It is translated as CASSPQKGRTDYGYTF.

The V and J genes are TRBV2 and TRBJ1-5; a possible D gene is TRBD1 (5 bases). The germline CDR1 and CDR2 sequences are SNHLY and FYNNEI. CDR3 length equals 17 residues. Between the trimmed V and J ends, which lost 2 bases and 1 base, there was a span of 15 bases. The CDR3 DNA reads TGTGCCAGCAGTGAATTCGAACCGGGACGGAGCAATCAGCCCCAGCATTTT. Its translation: CASSEFEPGRSNQPQHF.

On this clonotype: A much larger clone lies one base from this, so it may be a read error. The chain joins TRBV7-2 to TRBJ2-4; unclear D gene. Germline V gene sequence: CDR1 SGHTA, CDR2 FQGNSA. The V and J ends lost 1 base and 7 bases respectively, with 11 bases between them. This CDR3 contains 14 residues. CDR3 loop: CASSLEVDDNIQYF. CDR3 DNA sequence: TGTGCCAGCAGCTTAGAAGTGGATGACAACATTCAGTACTTC.

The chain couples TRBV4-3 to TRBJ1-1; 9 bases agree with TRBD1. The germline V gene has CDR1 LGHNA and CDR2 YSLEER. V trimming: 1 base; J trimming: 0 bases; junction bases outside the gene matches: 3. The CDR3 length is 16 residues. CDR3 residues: CASSQAQGAMNTEAFF. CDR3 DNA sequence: TGCGCCAGCAGCCAAGCACAGGGGGCTATGAACACTGAAGCTTTCTTT.